This is a list of T cell receptor beta chains from one sample in a study of T cell responses to AZD1222 COVID-19 vaccine. Produced via immunoSEQ multiplex PCR; TCRdb's table is partial and in-frame only. The repertoire holds approximately 120,000 clones, with approximately 85% as singletons. Here the sequenced sample was peripheral blood, taken 28 days after the second AZD1222 dose. These receptors were taken from an adult who received the AZD1222 COVID-19 vaccine. CDR3s include the opening cysteine and the closing phenylalanine or tryptophan. D genes are given only for firm matches. Some rows have no size entry. The others give once, few or many, or a class for an expanded clone.

abundance,d_gene,j_gene,v_gene,CDR3nt,CDR3aa
once,.,TRBJ2-7,TRBV12-3/TRBV12-4,TGTGCCAGCAGTTTACTTACTCCACCCGAGCAGTACTTC,CASSLLTPPEQYF
.,.,TRBJ1-5,TRBV24-1,TGTGCCACCAGTGAAACCGGGGAGCCCCAGCATTTT,CATSETGEPQHF
.,.,TRBJ2-1,TRBV21-1,TGTGCCAGCAGCAGAGTCTCCGGGACAGACCACAAGAGGAGCTCCTACAATGAGCAGTTCTTC,CASSRVSGTDHKRSSYNEQFF
.,.,TRBJ1-1,TRBV28,TGTGCCAGCATCCCATCAGCGAACACTGAAGCTTTCTTT,CASIPSANTEAFF
few,.,TRBJ1-6,TRBV28,TGTGCCAGCAGTTTAAAGGGACTGGGTAATTCACCCCTCCACTTT,CASSLKGLGNSPLHF
.,.,TRBJ1-3,TRBV11-2,TGTGCCAGCAGCCCACGGCAGGGCTTGGAAAACACCATATATTTT,CASSPRQGLENTIYF
.,.,TRBJ2-1,TRBV7-3,TGTGCCAGCAGCTTAACGGGGACCTCCTACAATGAGCAGTTCTTC,CASSLTGTSYNEQFF
.,.,TRBJ2-7,TRBV9,TGTGCCAGCAGCCCCAGCCTTGGCGAGCAGTACTTC,CASSPSLGEQYF
.,TRBD1,TRBJ1-1,TRBV13,TGTGCCAGCAGCTTAGACTCCGGGACAGTACTCGACACTGAAGCTTTCTTT,CASSLDSGTVLDTEAFF
.,.,TRBJ2-5,TRBV9,TGTGCCAGCAGCGGGGGTTGGGGAATGAGGGAGACCCAGTACTTC,CASSGGWGMRETQYF
few,.,TRBJ2-1,TRBV21-1,TGTGCCAGCAGCACAAATGGGGGGAGACAGGGGTGGAATGAGCAGTTCTTC,CASSTNGGRQGWNEQFF